The clone carrying this T cell receptor (beta chain) has a count of ten or more. As yet, its antigen is unknown. CDR1 is MDHEN and CDR2 is SYDVKM in the germline V gene. The CDR3 runs 15 residues. The V segment lost 7 bases and the J segment 2 bases; nucleotides outside the gene matches: 8. This sample was taken from a study of T cells in Graves' hyperthyroidism and ophthalmopathy. Study context: Any treatment followed the collection of peripheral blood at initial diagnosis.

Points from the study as a whole: In the blood, most expanded thyroid clonotypes above 0.001 appeared as well.

Amplified TCR beta CDR3 regions came from RNA transcripts. First-round RT-PCR with HTBI primers amplified the TCR CDR3 region. TCRdb reprocessed the multiplex PCR reads with MiXCR, giving one entry per CDR3 protein. The table has roughly 560,000 distinct CDR3 sequences, roughly 14% seen once. The clonotype originates from a woman aged 40-49 years with Graves' ophthalmopathy. The chain has TRBV28 and TRBJ1-3; TRBD1 agrees at 7 bases. The specimen was blood. The CDR3 loop reads CASNSGGGTGNTIYF. The CDR3 DNA sequence: TGTGCCAGCAACTCAGGGGGAGGGACTGGAAACACCATATATTTT.